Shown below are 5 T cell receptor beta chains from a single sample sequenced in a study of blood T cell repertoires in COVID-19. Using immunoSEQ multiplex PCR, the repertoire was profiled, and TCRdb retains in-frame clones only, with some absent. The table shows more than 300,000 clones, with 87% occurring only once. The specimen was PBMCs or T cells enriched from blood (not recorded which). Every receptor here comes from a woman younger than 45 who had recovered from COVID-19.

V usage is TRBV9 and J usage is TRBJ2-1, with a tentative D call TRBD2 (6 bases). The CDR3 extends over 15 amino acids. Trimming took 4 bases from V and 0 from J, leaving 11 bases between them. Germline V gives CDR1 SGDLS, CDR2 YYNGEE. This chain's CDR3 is CASSTGLSSYNEQFF. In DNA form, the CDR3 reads TGTGCCAGCAGCACCGGACTAAGCTCCTACAATGAGCAGTTCTTC.

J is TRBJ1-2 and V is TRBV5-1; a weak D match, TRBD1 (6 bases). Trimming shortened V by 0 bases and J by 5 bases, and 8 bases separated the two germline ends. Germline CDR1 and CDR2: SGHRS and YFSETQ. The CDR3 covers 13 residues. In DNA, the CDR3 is TGCGCCAGCAGCTTGGACAGGGCTTATGGCTACACCTTC. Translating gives CASSLDRAYGYTF.

Here the CDR3 DNA reads TGTGCCAGCGGGTTGGGCGGGGAAGCTTTCTTT. Protein product: CASGLGGEAFF. This chain connects TRBV6-4 to TRBJ1-1; D gene ambiguous. Between the trimmed V and J ends, which lost 8 bases and 8 bases, there was a span of 12 bases. CDR3 length: 11 amino acids. From germline, CDR1 is MRHNA and CDR2 SNTAGT.

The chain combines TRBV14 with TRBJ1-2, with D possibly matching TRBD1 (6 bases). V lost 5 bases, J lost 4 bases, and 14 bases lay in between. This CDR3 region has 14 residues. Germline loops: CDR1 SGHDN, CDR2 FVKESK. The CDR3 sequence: CASSYTGFPYGYTF. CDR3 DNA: TGTGCCAGCAGCTACACAGGGTTTCCCTATGGCTACACCTTC.

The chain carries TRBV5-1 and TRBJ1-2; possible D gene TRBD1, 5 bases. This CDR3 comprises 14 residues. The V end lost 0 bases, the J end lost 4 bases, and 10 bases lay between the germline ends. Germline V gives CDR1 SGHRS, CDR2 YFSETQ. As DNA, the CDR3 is TGCGCCAGCAGCTTGGACACAGGCATCTATGGCTACACCTTC. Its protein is CASSLDTGIYGYTF.